The sequence of this T cell receptor beta chain was determined in a study of T cell repertoires in cytomegalovirus infection. Study context: Researchers turned to recently identified HLA-C-restricted CMV epitopes as well as well-studied HLA-B-restricted ones. Indications of both CMV infection and matching HLA type were provided by public TCR beta signatures.

In TCRdb, the reads were re-called with MiXCR into one record per CDR3 protein. The table lists some 130,000 distinct CDR3 sequences, approximately 30% of them singletons. Overall study results and limits: In two of eight donors, the top clonotype was HLA-C-restricted CMV-specific.

Regarding this clonotype: Its antigen is unidentified.

Germline V gives CDR1 SNHLY, CDR2 FYNNEI. There are 14 residues in the CDR3. Trimming shortened V by 9 bases and J by 5 bases, and 18 bases separated the two germline ends. This clonotype was obtained from a human donor in good health (CMV status not recorded). Some clones in this sample may be carry-over from other donors' samples. The sample was CD8+ T cells from cultured PBMCs, taken from culture after CMV antigen stimulation. The chain joins TRBV2 to TRBJ2-3, with D unresolved. For the CDR3, the DNA is TGTGCCAGTTTACTGGCGCACCTAATAGATACGCAGTATTTT. Encoded protein: CASLLAHLIDTQYF.